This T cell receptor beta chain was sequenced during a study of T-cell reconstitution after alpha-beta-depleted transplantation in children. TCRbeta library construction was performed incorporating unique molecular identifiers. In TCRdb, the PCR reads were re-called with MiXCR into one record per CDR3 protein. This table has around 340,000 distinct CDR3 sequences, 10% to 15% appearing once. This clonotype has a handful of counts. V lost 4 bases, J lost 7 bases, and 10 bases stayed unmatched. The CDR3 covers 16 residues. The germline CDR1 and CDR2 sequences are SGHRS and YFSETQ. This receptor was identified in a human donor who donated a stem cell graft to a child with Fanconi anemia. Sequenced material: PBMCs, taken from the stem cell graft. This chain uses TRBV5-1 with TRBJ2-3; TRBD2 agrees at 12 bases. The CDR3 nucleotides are TGCGCCAGCAGCCCCCGAGGACTAGCGGGGCGCCATACGCAGTATTTT. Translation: CASSPRGLAGRHTQYF.